This entry lists 14 T cell receptor beta chains sequenced from one sample in a study of T cells expressing NK-cell markers. TCRdb reprocessed the 5' RACE reads and reports one entry per CDR3 protein, with no DNA. Its table lists over 150,000 distinct CDR3 sequences. The sample comprised blood T cells: a sorted CD56 or NKG2C T cell subset, CD4+ or CD8+ T cells, or bulk PBMC T cells (not recorded which). The source of these receptors is a woman between 50 and 59 years old in good health.

The chain uses TRBV11-3 and TRBJ2-6; TCRdb's assignment of TRBD2 cannot be checked, as there is no DNA. CDR3 length: 18 amino acids. CDR1 and CDR2 (germline): SGHNT, YENEEA. CDR3 sequence reads: CASSPLIRAGVVVPVLTF.

The V and J genes are TRBV5-1 and TRBJ2-5; lacking DNA, the TRBD2 call made by TCRdb goes unchecked. The germline V gene encodes CDR1 SGHRS and CDR2 YFSETQ. CDR3 size: 19 residues. CDR3 residues: CASSPRLAGGVLRRETQYF.

The V and J genes are TRBV5-1 and TRBJ2-7. The CDR3 is made up of 15 amino acids. Germline CDR1 SGHRS, CDR2 YFSETQ. The CDR3: CASSTSGDTPYEQYF.

The chain links TRBV7-8 to TRBJ2-1. Per germline, CDR1 SGHVS and CDR2 FQNEAQ. The CDR3 totals 12 residues. The CDR3 region is CASSSTYPEQFF.

This chain joins TRBV12-3 or TRBV12-4 and TRBJ2-3; the TCRdb call, TRBD2, lacks DNA for checking. This CDR3 has 14 residues. The CDR3 is CASNPSGFTDTQYF.

The chain has TRBV11-2 and TRBJ2-1; the D call of TRBD1 rests on TCRdb alone, since no DNA is present to check it. The CDR3 has 15 residues. Germline V lookup: CDR1 SGHAT, CDR2 FQNNGV. CDR3 residues: CASSSGQGEYNEQFF.

The V and J genes are TRBV24-1 and TRBJ1-1; there is no DNA to check the TCRdb D call of TRBD1. Germline-derived CDR1 and CDR2 are KGHDR and SFDVKD. The CDR3 is 13 residues long. The chain's CDR3 is CATSDTTGRGTFF.

The chain joins TRBV6-1 to TRBJ2-1; TCRdb gives TRBD2 as the D gene, but with no DNA this cannot be confirmed. Germline CDR1 MNHNS, CDR2 SASEGT. The CDR3 contains 14 residues. The CDR3 here is CASSVGLALNEQFF.

The genes are TRBV12-3 or TRBV12-4 and TRBJ2-5. This CDR3 contains 15 residues. This CDR3 reads CASSFGVTAEETQYF.

The genes are TRBV27 and TRBJ2-7; TCRdb's assignment of TRBD2 cannot be checked, as there is no DNA. Germline assignment: CDR1 MNHEY and CDR2 SMNVEV (reference sequence). This CDR3 contains 14 residues. The CDR3 here is CASSPDFYRNEQYF.

This chain joins TRBV28 and TRBJ2-7; checking the TCRdb D call of TRBD1 is not possible without DNA. Germline V CDR1 and CDR2: MDHEN, SYDVKM. This CDR3 has 13 amino acids. CDR3 amino acids: CASSLTGRGEQYF.

The V and J genes are TRBV30 and TRBJ2-7; as DNA is missing, the TRBD1 call by TCRdb cannot be tested. This CDR3 is 14 amino acids long. Germline V gene lookup returns CDR1 GTSNPN and CDR2 SVGIG (reference sequence). The CDR3 sequence is CAWSRGEGSYEQYF.

The gene calls are TRBV7-9 and TRBJ1-2; with no DNA, the TCRdb D assignment of TRBD1 cannot be verified. Germline V gives CDR1 SEHNR, CDR2 FQNEAQ (reference sequence). The CDR3 sequence is 15 residues long. The CDR3 region is CASSLGQGANYGYTF.

The genes are TRBV7-9 and TRBJ2-5. From germline, CDR1 is SEHNR and CDR2 FQNEAQ (reference sequence). The CDR3 spans 13 residues. The chain's CDR3 is CASSRGTEETQYF.